A single T cell receptor (beta chain) is shown here with its context. A much more abundant neighbour one base away suggests this may be a read error. The data stem from a study of blood T cell repertoires in COVID-19. The CDR3 has 11 residues. Deletions cut 4 bases from V and 3 bases from J, with 3 bases between. Germline V gene data show CDR1 as MNHEY and CDR2 as SVGEGT. Original handling: Amplification with reference gene primers provided the estimates of nucleated cell counts. Profiled with immunoSEQ multiplex PCR; TCRdb holds only in-frame clones, not every one. V and J calls plus clone size are reproduced from that table; the DNA served to infer D and trimming. In the table there are about 260,000 clones, 88% of which are singletons.

This TCR was sampled from a woman in her 70s with COVID-19, enrolled during active disease. V gene TRBV6-2 or TRBV6-3 combines with J gene TRBJ1-1; no definite D call. Sequencing was done on a sample of peripheral blood. CDR3 coding DNA: TGTGCCAGCAGTTTCGACACTGAAGCTTTCTTT. Its protein is CASSFDTEAFF.